The 14 T cell receptor beta chains reported below all come from one sample, sequenced in a study of vaccination effects on CD4 cells after COVID-19. Sequencing was preceded by expansion of antigen-specific CD4+ T cells with viral peptide pools in the ViraFEST assay. Cultured cells yielded isolated CD4+ T cells after less than 11 days. Nobody among the vaccine recipients had prior SARS-CoV-2 infection (nucleocapsid antibodies were negative). Data came from immunoSEQ multiplex PCR; TCRdb stores just in-frame clones and leaves some out. The sample has about 41,000 clones, around 70% seen once; the top ten hold about 25%. Which antigens these TCRs recognize remains unknown. The sample in question was CD4+ T cells from PBMCs cultured with HCoV-OC43 spike peptides, obtained before COVID-19 vaccination. Subset denoted: HCoV-OC43 spike overlapping peptide pool stimulation. These receptors all come from a human donor who received a COVID-19 vaccine.

This clone was picked up one time. This rearrangement joins TRBV19 to TRBJ1-1; D is possibly TRBD1 (5 bases). CDR3 length equals 17 residues. V dropped 9 bases and J dropped 2 bases, with 25 bases sitting between them. In germline, CDR1 is LNHDA, CDR2 SQIVND (reference sequence). CDR3 in amino acids: CASLTRTGTAFNTEAFF. CDR3 in DNA: TGTGCCAGCTTAACTAGAACCGGGACGGCCTTCAACACTGAAGCTTTCTTT. The whole variable domain, filled in from reference TRBV19 and TRBJ1-1, reads DGGITQSPKYLFRKEGQNVTLSCEQNLNHDAMYWYRQDPGQGLRLIYYSQIVNDFQKGDIAEGYSVSREKKESFPLTVTSAQKNPTAFYLCASLTRTGTAFNTEAFFGQGTRLTVV.

V is TRBV13 and J is TRBJ1-1; no definite D call. Germline V gives CDR1 PRHDT, CDR2 FYEKMQ (reference sequence). The CDR3 totals 13 residues. Trimming stripped 1 base from V and 9 bases from J, with 12 bases between. The CDR3 sequence is CASSLDAAPQAFF. CDR3 nucleotide sequence: TGTGCCAGCAGCTTAGATGCGGCCCCACAAGCTTTCTTT.

V gene TRBV24-1 combines with J gene TRBJ2-3; 8 nucleotides line up with TRBD1. CDR1 KGHDR and CDR2 SFDVKD come from the germline V gene. This CDR3 is built from 15 residues. V lost 8 bases and J lost 3; bases outside the gene matches: 9. CDR3 coding DNA: TGTGCCACCACTAGAGGACAGGGTAGGACAGATACGCAGTATTTT. It translates to CATTRGQGRTDTQYF.

V usage is TRBV4-2 and J usage is TRBJ1-4; 12 bases are shared with TRBD1. V lost 3 bases to trimming and J lost 6 bases; unmatched junction nucleotides: 2. The CDR3 length is 15 residues. Germline loops: CDR1 LGHNA, CDR2 YNFKEQ. The CDR3 region is CASSQGQGADEKLFF. For the CDR3, the DNA is TGTGCCAGCAGCCAGGGACAGGGGGCGGATGAAAAACTGTTTTTT.

The CDR3 is CASSKEAGDCRVSGANVLTF. The CDR3 DNA reads TGTGCCAGCAGCAAAGAAGCAGGGGATTGCAGGGTCTCTGGGGCCAACGTCCTGACTTTC. The chain is built from TRBV21-1 and TRBJ2-6; whether TRBD1, the table's D call, matches the DNA was not checked. TRBV21-1 is flagged as a pseudogene. The CDR3 totals 20 residues.

The chain couples TRBV24-1 to TRBJ2-3; the D gene is possibly TRBD1 (7 bases). V was shortened by 11 bases and J by 3 bases, with 29 bases between the two germline ends. CDR1 and CDR2 from the germline V gene are KGHDR and SFDVKD. There are 18 residues in the CDR3. The CDR3 bases are TGTGCCAGGAGCAGGGGGGTATCCTTCGCCAGGGCAACAGATACGCAGTATTTT. This codes for CARSRGVSFARATDTQYF.

V gene TRBV10-3 combines with J gene TRBJ2-2; 7 nucleotides line up with TRBD2. CDR1 and CDR2 (germline): ENHRY, SYGVKD. The CDR3 runs 20 residues. With 4 bases clipped from V and 2 bases from J, the junction kept 19 bases outside the gene matches. DNA of the CDR3: TGTGCCATCAGTGGGGGGGGAAAAATTACCGGGACTTCCAACACCGGGGAGCTGTTTTTT. This translates into CAISGGGKITGTSNTGELFF.

This sequence joins TRBV5-1 and TRBJ2-1; 8 nucleotides match TRBD2. J lost 10 bases, V lost 0 bases, and 12 bases had no gene match. CDR1 is SGHRS and CDR2 is YFSETQ in the germline V gene. The CDR3 consists of 16 residues. In DNA form, the CDR3 reads TGCGCCAGCAGCTTGGAAGTAACGGCGGGAGGCGGAGAGCAGTTCTTC. Translation: CASSLEVTAGGGEQFF.

V gene TRBV15 combines with J gene TRBJ1-1, with TRBD1 matching over 8 bases. Per the germline V gene, CDR1 is LNHNV and CDR2 is YYDKDF (reference sequence). This CDR3 is built from 17 residues. V lost 0 bases, J lost 0 bases, and 6 bases stayed unmatched. The CDR3 here is CATSRDLWTGMNTEAFF. CDR3 DNA: TGTGCCACCAGCAGAGATCTCTGGACAGGGATGAACACTGAAGCTTTCTTT.

The chain joins TRBV5-6 to TRBJ2-3; D not certain. V was trimmed by 2 bases and J by 7 bases, leaving 8 bases between them. The germline CDR1 and CDR2 sequences are SGHDT and YYEEEE. This CDR3 is 12 amino acids long. The CDR3 region has the DNA TGTGCCAGCAGCTTCGCCCTTTATACGCAGTATTTT. Its protein is CASSFALYTQYF.

The chain employs TRBV19 and TRBJ1-1; tentatively, D is TRBD1 (5 bases). V was trimmed by 5 bases and J by 5 bases, leaving 12 bases between them. Germline CDR1 is LNHDA and CDR2 is SQIVND (reference sequence). The CDR3 loop spans 13 amino acids. The CDR3 coding sequence is TGTGCCAGTAGTTCGGACTGGGGGACTGAAGCTTTCTTT. Amino acids: CASSSDWGTEAFF.

By proportion, this clone is medium-sized (0.01 to 0.1%). The chain uses TRBV11-2 and TRBJ1-3, with D uncertain. This CDR3 has 13 residues. Per the germline V gene, CDR1 is SGHAT and CDR2 is FQNNGV. V shed 0 bases and J shed 3 bases, with 3 bases lying between them. The CDR3 spells CASSLESGNTIYF. In nucleotides, the CDR3 is TGTGCCAGCAGCTTAGAGAGTGGAAACACCATATATTTT.

V is TRBV6-2 or TRBV6-3 and J is TRBJ2-5; TRBD1 might be the D (5 bases). The V end lost 4 bases, the J end lost 5 bases, and 11 bases lay between the germline ends. Germline loops: CDR1 MNHEY, CDR2 SVGEGT. CDR3 length equals 13 residues. The CDR3 is CASSLGRVETQYF. DNA for the CDR3: TGTGCCAGCAGTTTGGGCAGGGTGGAGACCCAGTACTTC.

The chain uses TRBV5-4 and TRBJ2-7; 7 bases match TRBD2. J gave up 5 bases and V 1 base, and 3 bases lay outside the gene matches. This CDR3 comprises 13 residues. The V gene's germline CDR1 is SGHNT and CDR2 YYREEE (reference sequence). The chain's CDR3 is CASSLTGGNEQYF. In DNA, the CDR3 is TGTGCCAGCAGCTTGACGGGAGGCAACGAGCAGTACTTC.